This T cell receptor (beta chain) was sequenced during a study of blood T cell repertoires in COVID-19. Overall study context: The United States, Italy and Spain were the sources of the acute and convalescent COVID-19 samples.

Sequenced by immunoSEQ multiplex PCR; TCRdb stores in-frame clones only, minus some. The sample consists of about 150,000 clones, around 73% of them appearing once. Trimming left V 2 bases short and J 7 bases short, with 12 bases between. Looked up from germline, CDR1 is SGHAT and CDR2 is FQNNGV. The CDR3 is 14 residues long. This clonotype was obtained from a man aged 55 to 70 who had recovered from COVID-19. The specimen was peripheral blood. The chain carries TRBV11-2 and TRBJ1-3; D is perhaps TRBD1 (5 bases). CDR3 DNA: TGTGCCAGCAGCTTAAATTCGGGGGACAACACCATATATTTT. This encodes CASSLNSGDNTIYF.